Detailed here is one T cell receptor beta chain. The antigen is not known. The data derive from a study of cytomegalovirus exposure and HLA in healthy donors. CDR1 LNHDA and CDR2 SQIVND come from the germline V gene (reference sequence). There are 16 residues in the CDR3. The V end was cut by 0 bases, the J end by 4 bases, with 12 bases between. The PCR contained 60 Vbeta and 13 Jbeta primers. Method: immunoSEQ multiplex PCR; TCRdb's copy keeps in-frame clones and lacks some. The sample carries roughly 140,000 clones, about 80% recorded once. Whole-study findings and limits: Most TCRs appeared rarely, but some public TCRs recurred in many donors. Data from an earlier analysis indicated that most TCR beta V segments were productive either about 87% or about 30% of the time.

The gene calls are TRBV19 and TRBJ2-2, with a tentative D call TRBD1 (5 bases). Sequenced: PBMCs. The receptor was derived from a man aged 40-50 years in good health and CMV-seronegative. The CDR3 is CASSIDRERGTGELFF. The CDR3 DNA reads TGTGCCAGTAGTATAGATCGTGAAAGGGGCACCGGGGAGCTGTTTTTT. The complete variable domain, with remaining parts taken from reference TRBV19 and TRBJ2-2, reads DGGITQSPKYLFRKEGQNVTLSCEQNLNHDAMYWYRQDPGQGLRLIYYSQIVNDFQKGDIAEGYSVSREKKESFPLTVTSAQKNPTAFYLCASSIDRERGTGELFFGEGSRLTVL.